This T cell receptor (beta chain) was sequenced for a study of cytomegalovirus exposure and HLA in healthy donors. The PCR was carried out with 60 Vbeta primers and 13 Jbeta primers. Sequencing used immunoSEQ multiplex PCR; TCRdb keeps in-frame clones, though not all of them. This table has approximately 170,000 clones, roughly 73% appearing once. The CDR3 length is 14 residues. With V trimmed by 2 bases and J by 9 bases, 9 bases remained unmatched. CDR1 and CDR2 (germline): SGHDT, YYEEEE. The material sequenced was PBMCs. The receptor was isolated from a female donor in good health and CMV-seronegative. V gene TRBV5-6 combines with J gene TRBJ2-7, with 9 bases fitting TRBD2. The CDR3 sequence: CASSFGSQAGGQYF. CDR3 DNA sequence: TGTGCCAGCAGCTTCGGGAGTCAAGCGGGGGGGCAGTACTTC.